This T cell receptor (beta chain) is from a study of blood T cell repertoires in COVID-19. Study-wide background: Sites in the United States, Italy and Spain provided acute and convalescent COVID-19 samples. T cells, B-cell-depleted T cells, or PBMCs provided the cDNA or gDNA that served as material.

Authors' data handling: It was from reference gene primer amplification that nucleated cell counts were estimated. The assay was immunoSEQ multiplex PCR, and TCRdb's table has in-frame clones only and misses some. Clone size and V and J calls were adopted from that table, with D and trimming inferred from the DNA. The sample has around 70,000 clones; more than 75% are singletons. The germline V gene encodes CDR1 MNHEY and CDR2 SVGAGI. There are 13 residues in the CDR3. V gave up 5 bases and J gave up 1 base, with 8 bases separating them. This sequence joins TRBV6-5 and TRBJ1-1; possibly TRBD1 for D (6 bases). This receptor was taken from a human donor in a cohort sampled during active COVID-19. Sequencing input: peripheral blood. The CDR3 sequence: CASSLRGNTEAFF. The DNA of the CDR3 is TGTGCCAGCAGTCTCAGGGGGAACACTGAAGCTTTCTTT.